This T cell receptor beta chain was identified during a study of regulatory T cells in long-lasting Graves disease. Relying on iRepertoire HTBI primers and Arm-PCR of CDR3 regions, the team built TCR beta libraries. TCRdb reanalysed the multiplex PCR reads using MiXCR and keeps one entry per CDR3 protein. The data contain 310,000 or so distinct CDR3 sequences, 20% to 25% of them singletons. There are a few counts of this clonotype. Time point meaning: persistent/refractory GD, antithyroid drugs over 5 years with positive TRAb. Extracted RNA from PBMCs served as the source of the TCR library. Patients with Graves' disease were diagnosed by American Thyroid Association guidelines. The TCR was taken from a female donor with Graves disease. The sample in question was peripheral blood mononuclear cells (PBMCs), obtained when the disease was refractory, from a patient treated with antithyroid drugs.

CDR3 sequence: CASSPETLPSGANVLTF. In nucleotides, the CDR3 is TGTGCCAGCAGCCCGGAGACTCTTCCCTCTGGGGCCAACGTCCTGACTTTC. The chain joins TRBV28 to TRBJ2-6; D is undetermined. Trimming stripped 6 bases from V and 0 bases from J, with 15 bases between. This CDR3 is built from 17 residues. Germline lookup yields CDR1 MDHEN and CDR2 SYDVKM.